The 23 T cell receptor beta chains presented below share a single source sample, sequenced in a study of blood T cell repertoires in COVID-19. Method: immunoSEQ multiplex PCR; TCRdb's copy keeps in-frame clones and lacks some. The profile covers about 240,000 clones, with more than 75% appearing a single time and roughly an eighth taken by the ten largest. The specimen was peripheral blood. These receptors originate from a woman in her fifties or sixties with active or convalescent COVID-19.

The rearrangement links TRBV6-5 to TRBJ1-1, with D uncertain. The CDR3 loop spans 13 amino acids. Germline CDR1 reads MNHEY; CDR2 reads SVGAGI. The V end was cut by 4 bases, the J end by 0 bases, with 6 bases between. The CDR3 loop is CASSSQLNTEAFF. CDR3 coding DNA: TGTGCCAGCAGTTCCCAGTTGAACACTGAAGCTTTCTTT.

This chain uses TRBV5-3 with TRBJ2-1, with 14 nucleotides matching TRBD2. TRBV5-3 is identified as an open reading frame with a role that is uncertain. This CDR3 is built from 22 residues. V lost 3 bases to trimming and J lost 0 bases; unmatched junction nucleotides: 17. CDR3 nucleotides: TGTGCCAGAAGCTCCGGACTAGCGGGGGGACTAAGGCGCTTTAGCTCCTACAATGAGCAGTTCTTC. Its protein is CARSSGLAGGLRRFSSYNEQFF.

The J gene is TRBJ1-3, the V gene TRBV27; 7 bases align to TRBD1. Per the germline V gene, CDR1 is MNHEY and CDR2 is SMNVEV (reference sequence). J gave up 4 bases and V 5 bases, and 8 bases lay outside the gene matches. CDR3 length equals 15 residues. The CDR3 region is CASSTRQGQGNTIYF. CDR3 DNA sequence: TGTGCCAGCAGTACCCGACAGGGACAAGGAAACACCATATATTTT.

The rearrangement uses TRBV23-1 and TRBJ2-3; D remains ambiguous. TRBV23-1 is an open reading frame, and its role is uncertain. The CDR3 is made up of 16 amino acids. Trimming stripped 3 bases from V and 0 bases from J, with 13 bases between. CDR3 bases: TGCGCCAGCAGTCACCCGGCGGTCGCTAGCACAGATACGCAGTATTTT. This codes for CASSHPAVASTDTQYF.

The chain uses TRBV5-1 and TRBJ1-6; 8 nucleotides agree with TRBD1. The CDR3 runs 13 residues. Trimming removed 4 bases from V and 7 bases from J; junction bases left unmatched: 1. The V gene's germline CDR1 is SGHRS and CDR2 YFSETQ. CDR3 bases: TGCGCCAGCAGCCGGACAGGGAATTCACCCCTCCACTTT. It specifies CASSRTGNSPLHF. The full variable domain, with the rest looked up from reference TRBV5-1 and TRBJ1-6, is KAGVTQTPRYLIKTRGQQVTLSCSPISGHRSVSWYQQTPGQGLQFLFEYFSETQRNKGNFPGRFSGRQFSNSRSEMNVSTLELGDSALYLCASSRTGNSPLHFGNGTRLTVT.

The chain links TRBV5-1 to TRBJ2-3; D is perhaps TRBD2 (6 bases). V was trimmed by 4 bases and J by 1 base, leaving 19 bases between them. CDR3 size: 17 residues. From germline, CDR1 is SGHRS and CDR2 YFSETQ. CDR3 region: CASSPEGGRGRTDTQYF. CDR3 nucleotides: TGCGCCAGCAGCCCCGAAGGTGGGCGGGGCCGCACAGATACGCAGTATTTT.

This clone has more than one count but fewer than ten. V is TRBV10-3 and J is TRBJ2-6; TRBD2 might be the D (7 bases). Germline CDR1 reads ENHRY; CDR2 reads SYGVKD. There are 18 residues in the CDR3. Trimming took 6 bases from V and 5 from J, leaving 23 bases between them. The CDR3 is CAIRRGGGAVSWANVLTF. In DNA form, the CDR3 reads TGTGCCATCAGGCGAGGTGGGGGGGCGGTGTCTTGGGCCAACGTCCTGACTTTC.

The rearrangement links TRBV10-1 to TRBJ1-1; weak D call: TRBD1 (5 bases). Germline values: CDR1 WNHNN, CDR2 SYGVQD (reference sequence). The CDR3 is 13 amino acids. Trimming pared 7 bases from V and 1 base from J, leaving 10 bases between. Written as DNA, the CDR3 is TGCGCCAGCATGCGGACACCGAACACTGAAGCTTTCTTT. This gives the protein CASMRTPNTEAFF.

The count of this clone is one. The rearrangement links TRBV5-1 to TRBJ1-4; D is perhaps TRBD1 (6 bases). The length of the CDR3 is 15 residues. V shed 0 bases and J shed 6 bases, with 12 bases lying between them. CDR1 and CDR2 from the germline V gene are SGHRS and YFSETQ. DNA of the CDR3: TGCGCCAGCAGCTTGGAGGGGGGGTTTTATGAAAAACTGTTTTTT. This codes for CASSLEGGFYEKLFF.

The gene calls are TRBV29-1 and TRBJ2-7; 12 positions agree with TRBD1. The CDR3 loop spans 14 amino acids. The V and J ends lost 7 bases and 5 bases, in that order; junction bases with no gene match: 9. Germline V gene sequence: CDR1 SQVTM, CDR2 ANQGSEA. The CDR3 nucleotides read TGCAGCGCTAGACGTGGGACAGGGGGCGACGAGCAGTACTTC. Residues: CSARRGTGGDEQYF.

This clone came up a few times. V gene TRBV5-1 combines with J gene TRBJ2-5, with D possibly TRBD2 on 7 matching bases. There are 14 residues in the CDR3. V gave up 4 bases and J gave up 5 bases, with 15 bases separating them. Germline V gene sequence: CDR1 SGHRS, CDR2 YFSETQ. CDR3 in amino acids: CASSPAGAAETQYF. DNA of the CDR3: TGCGCCAGCAGCCCCGCGGGGGCAGCGGAGACCCAGTACTTC.

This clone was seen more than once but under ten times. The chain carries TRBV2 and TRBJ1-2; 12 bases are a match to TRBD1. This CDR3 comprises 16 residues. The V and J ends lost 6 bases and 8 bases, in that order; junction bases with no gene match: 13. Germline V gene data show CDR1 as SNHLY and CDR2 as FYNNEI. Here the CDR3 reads CASRRFGDRGLEGYTF. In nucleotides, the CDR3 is TGTGCCAGCAGAAGGTTTGGGGACAGGGGGCTGGAAGGCTACACCTTC.

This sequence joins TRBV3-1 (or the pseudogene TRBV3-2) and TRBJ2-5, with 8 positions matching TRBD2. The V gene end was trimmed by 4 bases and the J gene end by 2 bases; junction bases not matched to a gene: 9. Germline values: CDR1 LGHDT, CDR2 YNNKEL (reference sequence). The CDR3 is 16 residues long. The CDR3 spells CASSPPSGGIQETQYF. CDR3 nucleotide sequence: TGTGCCAGCAGCCCCCCCAGCGGGGGAATACAAGAGACCCAGTACTTC.

Here the CDR3 DNA reads TGTGCCAGCAGCGTAGACCACAGTGCAACTAATGAAAAACTGTTTTTT. Protein product: CASSVDHSATNEKLFF. The rearrangement joins TRBV9 to TRBJ1-4; D is uncertain. The ends were cut back, 0 bases at V and 0 bases at J, with 9 bases in the middle. This CDR3 spans 16 amino acids. The V gene's germline CDR1 is SGDLS and CDR2 YYNGEE.

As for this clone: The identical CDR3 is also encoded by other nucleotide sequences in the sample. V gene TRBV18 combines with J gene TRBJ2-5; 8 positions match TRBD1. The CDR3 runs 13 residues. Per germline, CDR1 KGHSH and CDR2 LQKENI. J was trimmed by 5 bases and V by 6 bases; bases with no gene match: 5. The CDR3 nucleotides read TGTGCCAGCTCGCAGGGGGCTCGGGAGACCCAGTACTTC. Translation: CASSQGARETQYF.

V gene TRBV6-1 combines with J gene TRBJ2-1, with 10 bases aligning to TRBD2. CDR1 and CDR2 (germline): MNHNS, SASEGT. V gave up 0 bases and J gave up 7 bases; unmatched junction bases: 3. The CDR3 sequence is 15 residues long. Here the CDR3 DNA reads TGTGCCAGCAGTGAAGCTAGCGGGGGGAGAAATGAGCAGTTCTTC. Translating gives CASSEASGGRNEQFF.

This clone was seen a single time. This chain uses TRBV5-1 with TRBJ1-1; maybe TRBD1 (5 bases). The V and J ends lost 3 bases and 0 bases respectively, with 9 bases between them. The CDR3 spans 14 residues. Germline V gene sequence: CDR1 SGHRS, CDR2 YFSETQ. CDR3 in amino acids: CASSSGTLNTEAFF. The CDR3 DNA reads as TGCGCCAGCAGCTCCGGGACTCTGAACACTGAAGCTTTCTTT.

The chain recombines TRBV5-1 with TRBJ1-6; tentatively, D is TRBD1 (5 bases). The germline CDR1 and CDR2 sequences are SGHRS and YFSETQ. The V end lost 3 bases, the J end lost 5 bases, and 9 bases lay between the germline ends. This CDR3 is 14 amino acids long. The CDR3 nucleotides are TGCGCCAGCAGCTCGCAAGGGGATAATTCACCCCTCCACTTT. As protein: CASSSQGDNSPLHF.

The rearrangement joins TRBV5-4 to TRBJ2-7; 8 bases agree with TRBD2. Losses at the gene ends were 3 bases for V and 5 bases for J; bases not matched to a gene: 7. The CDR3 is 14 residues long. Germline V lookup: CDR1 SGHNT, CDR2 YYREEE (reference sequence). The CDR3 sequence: CASSWGTRVHEQYF. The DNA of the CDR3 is TGTGCCAGCAGCTGGGGGACTAGAGTCCACGAGCAGTACTTC.

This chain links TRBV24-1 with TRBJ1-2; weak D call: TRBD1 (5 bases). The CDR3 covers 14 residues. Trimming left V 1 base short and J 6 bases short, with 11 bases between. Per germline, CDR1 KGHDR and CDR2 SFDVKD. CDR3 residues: CATSDFTGRNGYTF. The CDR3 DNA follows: TGTGCCACCAGTGATTTTACAGGAAGGAATGGCTACACCTTC.

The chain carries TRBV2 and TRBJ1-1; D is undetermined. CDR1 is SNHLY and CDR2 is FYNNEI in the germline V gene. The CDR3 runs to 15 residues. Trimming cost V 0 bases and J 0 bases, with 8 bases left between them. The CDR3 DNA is TGTGCCAGCAGTGAAGCTGAGAGGATGAACACTGAAGCTTTCTTT. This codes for CASSEAERMNTEAFF.

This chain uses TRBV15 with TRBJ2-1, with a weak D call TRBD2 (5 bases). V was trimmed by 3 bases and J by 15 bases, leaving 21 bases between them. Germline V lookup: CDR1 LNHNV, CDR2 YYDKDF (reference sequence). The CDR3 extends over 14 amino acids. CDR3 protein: CATSSGPATRGPFF. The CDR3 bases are TGTGCCACCAGCAGTGGTCCGGCGACCCGAGGGCCGTTCTTC.

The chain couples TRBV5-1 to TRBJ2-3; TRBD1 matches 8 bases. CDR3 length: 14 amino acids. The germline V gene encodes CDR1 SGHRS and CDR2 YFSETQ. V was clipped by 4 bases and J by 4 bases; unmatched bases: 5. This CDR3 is CASSNGGQADTQYF. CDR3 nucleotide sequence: TGCGCCAGCAGCAACGGGGGACAGGCAGATACGCAGTATTTT. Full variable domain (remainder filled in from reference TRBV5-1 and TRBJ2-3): KAGVTQTPRYLIKTRGQQVTLSCSPISGHRSVSWYQQTPGQGLQFLFEYFSETQRNKGNFPGRFSGRQFSNSRSEMNVSTLELGDSALYLCASSNGGQADTQYFGPGTRLTVL.